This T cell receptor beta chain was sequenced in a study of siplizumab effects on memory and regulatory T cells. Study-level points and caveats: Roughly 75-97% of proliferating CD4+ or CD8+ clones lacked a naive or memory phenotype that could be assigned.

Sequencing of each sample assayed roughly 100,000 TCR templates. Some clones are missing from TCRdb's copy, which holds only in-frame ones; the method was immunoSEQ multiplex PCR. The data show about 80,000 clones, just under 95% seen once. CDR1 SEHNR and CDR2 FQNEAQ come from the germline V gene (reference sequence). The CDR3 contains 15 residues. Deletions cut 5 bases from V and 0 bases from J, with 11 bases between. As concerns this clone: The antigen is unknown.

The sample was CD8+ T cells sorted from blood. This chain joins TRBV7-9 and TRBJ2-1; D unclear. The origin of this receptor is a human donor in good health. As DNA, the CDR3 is TGTGCCAGCAGCGCCGGCCCAGTCTCCTACAATGAGCAGTTCTTC. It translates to CASSAGPVSYNEQFF.